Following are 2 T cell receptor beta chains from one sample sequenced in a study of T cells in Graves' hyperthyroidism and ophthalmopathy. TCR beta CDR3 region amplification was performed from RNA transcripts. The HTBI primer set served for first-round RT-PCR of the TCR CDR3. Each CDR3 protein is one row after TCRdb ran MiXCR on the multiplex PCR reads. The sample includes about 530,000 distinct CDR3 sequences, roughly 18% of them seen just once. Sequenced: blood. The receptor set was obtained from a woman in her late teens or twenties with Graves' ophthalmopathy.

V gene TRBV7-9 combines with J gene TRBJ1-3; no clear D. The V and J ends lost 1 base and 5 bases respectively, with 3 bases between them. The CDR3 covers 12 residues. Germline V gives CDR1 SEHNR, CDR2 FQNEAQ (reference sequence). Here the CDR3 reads CASSLVRNTIYF. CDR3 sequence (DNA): TGTGCCAGCAGCTTAGTCCGAAACACCATATATTTT.

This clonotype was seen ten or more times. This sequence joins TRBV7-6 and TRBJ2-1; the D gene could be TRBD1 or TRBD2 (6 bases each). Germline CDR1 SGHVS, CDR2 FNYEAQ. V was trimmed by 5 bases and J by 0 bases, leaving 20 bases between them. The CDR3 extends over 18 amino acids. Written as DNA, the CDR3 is TGTGCCAGCAGCCCGACGGGCAGGGGAGGTCCCTCCTACAATGAGCAGTTCTTC. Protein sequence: CASSPTGRGGPSYNEQFF.